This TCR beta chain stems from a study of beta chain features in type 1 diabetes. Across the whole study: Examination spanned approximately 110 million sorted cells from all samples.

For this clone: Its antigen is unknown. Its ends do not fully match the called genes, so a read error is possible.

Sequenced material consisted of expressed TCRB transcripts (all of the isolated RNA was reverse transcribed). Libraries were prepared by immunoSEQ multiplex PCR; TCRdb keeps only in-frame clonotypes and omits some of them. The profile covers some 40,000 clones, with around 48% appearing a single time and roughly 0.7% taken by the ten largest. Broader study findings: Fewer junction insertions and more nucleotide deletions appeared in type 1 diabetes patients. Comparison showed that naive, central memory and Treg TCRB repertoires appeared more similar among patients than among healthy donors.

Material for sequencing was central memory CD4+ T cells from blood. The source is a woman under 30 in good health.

CDR3 residues: CASSEAWQASLRQCF. The CDR3, as DNA: TGTGCCAGCAGTGAAGCTTGGCAGGCCTCTCTAAGGCAGTGCTTC. The rearrangement joins TRBV6-1 to TRBJ2-7, with D unresolved. The germline CDR1 and CDR2 sequences are MNHNS and SASEGT. The CDR3 runs to 15 residues.